This T cell receptor (beta chain) derives from a study of identical twins. The study, taken as a whole, reports: Insertions were reduced in abundant cord blood beta clonotypes but not in memory repertoires. Less excess twin sharing appeared in beta out-of-frame sequences.

No donor was unhealthy or non-Caucasian. TCRdb independently ran MiXCR on the 5' RACE reads; one entry per CDR3 protein. This table has 300,000 to 400,000 distinct CDR3 sequences, around an eighth appearing once. With regard to this clonotype: Its antigen is undetermined.

These sequences were also reported in another study, on yellow fever vaccine responses in identical twins.

The clonotype originates from a woman aged 18-29 years in good health. The material sequenced was CD8+ T cells sorted from blood.

For the CDR3, the DNA is TGTGCCAGCCTGCGGGGCGGAGATGAGCAGTTCTTC. Its translation is CASLRGGDEQFF. This rearrangement joins TRBV12-3 or TRBV12-4 to TRBJ2-1; perhaps TRBD2 as D (6 bases). V lost 8 bases and J lost 8, with 13 bases in between. CDR3 length: 12 residues.